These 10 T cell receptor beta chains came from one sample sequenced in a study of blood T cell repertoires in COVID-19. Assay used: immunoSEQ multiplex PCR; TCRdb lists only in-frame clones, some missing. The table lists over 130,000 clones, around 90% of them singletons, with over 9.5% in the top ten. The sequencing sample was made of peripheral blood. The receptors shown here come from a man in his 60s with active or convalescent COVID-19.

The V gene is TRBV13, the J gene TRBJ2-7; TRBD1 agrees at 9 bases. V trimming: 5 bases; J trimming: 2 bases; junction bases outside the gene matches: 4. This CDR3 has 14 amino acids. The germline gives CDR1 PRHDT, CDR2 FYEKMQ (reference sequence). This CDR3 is CASSPQGAAYEQYF. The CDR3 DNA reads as TGTGCCAGCAGCCCACAGGGGGCCGCCTACGAGCAGTACTTC.

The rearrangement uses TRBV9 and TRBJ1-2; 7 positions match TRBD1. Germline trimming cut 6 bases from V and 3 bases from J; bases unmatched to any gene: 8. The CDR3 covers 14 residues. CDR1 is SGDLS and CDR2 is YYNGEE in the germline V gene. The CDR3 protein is CASTETGLDYGYTF. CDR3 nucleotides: TGTGCCAGCACCGAGACAGGGTTGGACTATGGCTACACCTTC.

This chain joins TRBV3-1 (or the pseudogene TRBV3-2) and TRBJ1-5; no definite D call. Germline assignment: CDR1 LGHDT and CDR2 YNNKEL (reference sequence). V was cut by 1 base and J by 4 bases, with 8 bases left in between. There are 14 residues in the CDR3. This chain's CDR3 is CASSQGAPNQPQHF. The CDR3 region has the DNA TGTGCCAGCAGCCAAGGGGCCCCTAATCAGCCCCAGCATTTT.

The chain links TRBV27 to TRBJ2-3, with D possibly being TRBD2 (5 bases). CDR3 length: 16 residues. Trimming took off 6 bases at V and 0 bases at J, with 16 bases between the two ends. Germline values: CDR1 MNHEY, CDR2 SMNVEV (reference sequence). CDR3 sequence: CASSQRRVASTDTQYF. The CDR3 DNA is TGTGCCAGCAGCCAAAGGCGGGTCGCTAGCACAGATACGCAGTATTTT.

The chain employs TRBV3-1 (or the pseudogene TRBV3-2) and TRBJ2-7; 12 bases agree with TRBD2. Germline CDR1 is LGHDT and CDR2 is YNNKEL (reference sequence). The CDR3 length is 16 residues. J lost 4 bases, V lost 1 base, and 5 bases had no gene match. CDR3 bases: TGTGCCAGCAGCCAAGGACTAGCGGGAGTATCTTACGAGCAGTACTTC. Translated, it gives CASSQGLAGVSYEQYF.

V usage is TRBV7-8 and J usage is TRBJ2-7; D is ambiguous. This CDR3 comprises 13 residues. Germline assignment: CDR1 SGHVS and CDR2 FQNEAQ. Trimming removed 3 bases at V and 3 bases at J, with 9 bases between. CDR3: CASSFDTLYEQYF. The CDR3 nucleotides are TGTGCCAGCAGCTTTGACACCCTCTACGAGCAGTACTTC.

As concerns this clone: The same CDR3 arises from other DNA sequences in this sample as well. The CDR3 here is CATSDPGTVETQYF. The DNA for the CDR3 is TGTGCCACCAGTGATCCCGGGACAGTTGAGACCCAGTACTTC. V and J are TRBV24-1 and TRBJ2-5; 7 nucleotides match TRBD1. Germline-derived CDR1 and CDR2 are KGHDR and SFDVKD. Trimming at V came to 3 bases and at J to 5 bases, leaving 5 bases not matched to a gene. The CDR3 is 14 residues long.

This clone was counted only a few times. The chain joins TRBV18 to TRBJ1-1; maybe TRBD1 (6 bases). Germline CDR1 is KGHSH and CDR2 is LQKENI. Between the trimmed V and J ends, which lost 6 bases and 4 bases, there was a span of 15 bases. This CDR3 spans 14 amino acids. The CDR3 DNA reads TGTGCCAGCTCCCTCGGGGGGCGCGGCACTGAAGCTTTCTTT. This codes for CASSLGGRGTEAFF.

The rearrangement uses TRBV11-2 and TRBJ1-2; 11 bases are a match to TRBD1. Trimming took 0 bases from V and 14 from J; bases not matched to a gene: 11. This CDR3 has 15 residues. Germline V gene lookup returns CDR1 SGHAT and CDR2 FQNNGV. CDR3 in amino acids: CASSLDRFPGQGETF. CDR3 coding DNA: TGTGCCAGCAGCTTAGATCGATTCCCGGGACAGGGGGAAACCTTC.

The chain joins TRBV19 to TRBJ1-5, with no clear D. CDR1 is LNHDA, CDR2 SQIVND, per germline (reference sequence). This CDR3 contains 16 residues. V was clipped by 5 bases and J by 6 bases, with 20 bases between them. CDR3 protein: CASSSDGLLPTQPQHF. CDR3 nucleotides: TGTGCCAGTAGTTCGGATGGACTGCTCCCAACTCAGCCCCAGCATTTT.